Sequencing of this T cell receptor (beta chain) was carried out in a study of PD-1 blockade in classical Hodgkin lymphoma. Remarks on this clone: Antigen specificity is unknown.

Described time point: newly diagnosed, previously untreated cHL patient sample. Magnetic negative selection was used to purify CD4+ T cells from thawed PBMCs. Untreated, newly diagnosed classical Hodgkin lymphoma PBMCs were comparators. The CDR3 covers 18 residues. Germline V gene lookup returns CDR1 SGHTA and CDR2 FQGNSA. The V segment lost 0 bases and the J segment 5 bases; nucleotides outside the gene matches: 11. Study results and caveats: Relative to healthy donors, newly diagnosed patients reportedly had lower baseline TCR diversity, which was reported as lower still in relapsed/refractory patients.

Assay: immunoSEQ multiplex PCR; the TCRdb copy retains only in-frame clones and omits some. The sample contains around 20,000 clones, 89% of which appear only once. The chain has TRBV7-2 and TRBJ2-7, with TRBD1 matching 12 bases. The specimen sequenced was CD4+ T cells from blood. The clonotype originates from a human donor with classical Hodgkin lymphoma. CDR3 residues: CASSLAIFPGQGAHEQYF. For the CDR3, the DNA is TGTGCCAGCAGCTTAGCCATATTTCCGGGACAGGGGGCCCACGAGCAGTACTTC.